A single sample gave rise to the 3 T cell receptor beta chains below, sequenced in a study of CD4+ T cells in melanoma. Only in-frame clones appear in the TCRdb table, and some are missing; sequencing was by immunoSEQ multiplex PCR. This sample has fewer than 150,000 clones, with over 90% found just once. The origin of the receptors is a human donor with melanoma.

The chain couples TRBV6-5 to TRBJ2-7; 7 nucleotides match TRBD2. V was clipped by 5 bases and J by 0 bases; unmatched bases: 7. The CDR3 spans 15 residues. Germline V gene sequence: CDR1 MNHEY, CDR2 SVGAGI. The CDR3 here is CASSPSGLFSYEQYF. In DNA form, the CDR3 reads TGTGCCAGCAGTCCGTCGGGACTATTCTCCTACGAGCAGTACTTC.

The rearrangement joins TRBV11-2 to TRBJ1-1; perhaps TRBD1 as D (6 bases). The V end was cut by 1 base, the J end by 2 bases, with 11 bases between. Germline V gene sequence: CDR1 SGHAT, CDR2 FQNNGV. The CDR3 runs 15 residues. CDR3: CASSLGSGGNTEAFF. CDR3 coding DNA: TGTGCCAGCAGCTTAGGATCCGGGGGCAACACTGAAGCTTTCTTT.

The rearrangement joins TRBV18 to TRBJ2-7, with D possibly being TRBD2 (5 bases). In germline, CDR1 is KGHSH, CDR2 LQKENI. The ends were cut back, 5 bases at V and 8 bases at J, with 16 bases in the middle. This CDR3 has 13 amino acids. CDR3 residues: CASSSVDGDKQYF. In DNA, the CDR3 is TGTGCCAGCTCATCGGTTGACGGGGATAAGCAGTACTTC.